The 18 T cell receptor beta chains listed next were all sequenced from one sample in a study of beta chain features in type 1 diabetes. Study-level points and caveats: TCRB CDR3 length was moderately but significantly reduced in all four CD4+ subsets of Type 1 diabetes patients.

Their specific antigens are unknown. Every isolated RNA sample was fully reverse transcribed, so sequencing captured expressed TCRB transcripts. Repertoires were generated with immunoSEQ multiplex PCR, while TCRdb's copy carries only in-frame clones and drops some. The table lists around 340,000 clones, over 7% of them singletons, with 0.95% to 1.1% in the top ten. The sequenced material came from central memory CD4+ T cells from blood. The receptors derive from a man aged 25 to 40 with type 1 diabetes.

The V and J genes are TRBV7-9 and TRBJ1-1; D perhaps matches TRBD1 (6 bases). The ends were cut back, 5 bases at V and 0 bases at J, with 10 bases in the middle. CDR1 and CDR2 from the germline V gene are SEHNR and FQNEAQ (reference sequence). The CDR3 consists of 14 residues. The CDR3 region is CASSPGQMNTEAFF. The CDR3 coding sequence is TGTGCCAGCAGCCCCGGACAGATGAACACTGAAGCTTTCTTT.

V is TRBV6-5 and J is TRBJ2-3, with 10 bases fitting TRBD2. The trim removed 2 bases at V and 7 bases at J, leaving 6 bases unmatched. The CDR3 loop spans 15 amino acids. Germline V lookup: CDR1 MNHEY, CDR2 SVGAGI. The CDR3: CASSYITSGANTQYF. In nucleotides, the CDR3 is TGTGCCAGCAGTTACATTACTAGCGGGGCGAATACGCAGTATTTT.

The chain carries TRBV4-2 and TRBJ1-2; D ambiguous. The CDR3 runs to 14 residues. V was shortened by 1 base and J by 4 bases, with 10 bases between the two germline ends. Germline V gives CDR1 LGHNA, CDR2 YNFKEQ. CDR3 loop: CASSQGGTAYGYTF. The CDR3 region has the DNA TGTGCCAGCAGCCAAGGCGGAACGGCCTATGGCTACACCTTC.

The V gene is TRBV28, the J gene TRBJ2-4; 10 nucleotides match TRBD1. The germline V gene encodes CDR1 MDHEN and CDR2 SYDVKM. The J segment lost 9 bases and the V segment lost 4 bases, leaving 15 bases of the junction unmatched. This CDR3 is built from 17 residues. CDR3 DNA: TGTGCCAGCAGTTCCCCTACGACAGGGGGCGGTCTGGGCATTCAGTACTTC. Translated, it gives CASSSPTTGGGLGIQYF.

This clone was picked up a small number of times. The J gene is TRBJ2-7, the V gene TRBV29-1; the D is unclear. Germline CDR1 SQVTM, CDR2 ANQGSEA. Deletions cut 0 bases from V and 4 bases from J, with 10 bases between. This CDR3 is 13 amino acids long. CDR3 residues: CSVEDSTAYEQYF. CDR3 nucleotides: TGCAGCGTTGAAGACTCGACGGCGTACGAGCAGTACTTC.

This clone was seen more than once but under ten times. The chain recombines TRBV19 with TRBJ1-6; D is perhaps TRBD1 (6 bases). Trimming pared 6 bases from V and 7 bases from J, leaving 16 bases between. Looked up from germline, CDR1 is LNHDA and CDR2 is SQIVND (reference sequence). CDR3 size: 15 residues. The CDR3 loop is CASRLTGSLNSPLHF. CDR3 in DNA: TGTGCCAGTAGACTCACAGGGTCCCTGAATTCACCCCTCCACTTT.

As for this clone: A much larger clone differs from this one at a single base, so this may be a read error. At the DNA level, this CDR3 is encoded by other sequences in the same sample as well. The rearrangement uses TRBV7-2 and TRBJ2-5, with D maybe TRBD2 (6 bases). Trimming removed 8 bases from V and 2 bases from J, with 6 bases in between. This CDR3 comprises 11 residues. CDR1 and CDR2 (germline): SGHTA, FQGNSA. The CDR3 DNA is TGTGCCAGCCGGGGGCAAGAGACCCAGTACTTC. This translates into CASRGQETQYF.

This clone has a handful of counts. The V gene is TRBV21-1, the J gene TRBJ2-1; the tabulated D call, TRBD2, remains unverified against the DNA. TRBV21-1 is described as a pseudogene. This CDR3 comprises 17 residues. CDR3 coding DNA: TGTGCCAGCAGCAAAGCCCCCCCCGGGGGTGAGTACAATGAGCAGTTCTTC. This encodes CASSKAPPGGEYNEQFF.

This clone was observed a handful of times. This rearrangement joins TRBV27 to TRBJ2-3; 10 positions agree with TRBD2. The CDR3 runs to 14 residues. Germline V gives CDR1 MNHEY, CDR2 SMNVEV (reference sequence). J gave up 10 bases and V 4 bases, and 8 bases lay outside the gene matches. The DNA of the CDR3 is TGTGCCAGCAGTTCTAACCCAGCGGGGGGGCCGCAGTATTTT. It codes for CASSSNPAGGPQYF.

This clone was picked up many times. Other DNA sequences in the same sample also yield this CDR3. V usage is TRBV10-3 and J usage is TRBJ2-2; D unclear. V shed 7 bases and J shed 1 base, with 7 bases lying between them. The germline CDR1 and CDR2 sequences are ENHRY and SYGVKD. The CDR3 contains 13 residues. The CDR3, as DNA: TGTGCCATCAAGGCAGGGAACACCGGGGAGCTGTTTTTT. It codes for CAIKAGNTGELFF.

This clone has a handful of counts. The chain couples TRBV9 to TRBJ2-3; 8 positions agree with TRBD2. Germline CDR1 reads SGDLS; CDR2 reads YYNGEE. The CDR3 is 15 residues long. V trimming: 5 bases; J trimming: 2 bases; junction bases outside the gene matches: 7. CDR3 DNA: TGTGCCAGCAGTATTAGCGGGGAGGCCACAGATACGCAGTATTTT. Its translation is CASSISGEATDTQYF. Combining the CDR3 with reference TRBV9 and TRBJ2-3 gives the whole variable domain DSGVTQTPKHLITATGQRVTLRCSPRSGDLSVYWYQQSLDQGLQFLIQYYNGEERAKGNILERFSAQQFPDLHSELNLSSLELGDSALYFCASSISGEATDTQYFGPGTRLTVL.

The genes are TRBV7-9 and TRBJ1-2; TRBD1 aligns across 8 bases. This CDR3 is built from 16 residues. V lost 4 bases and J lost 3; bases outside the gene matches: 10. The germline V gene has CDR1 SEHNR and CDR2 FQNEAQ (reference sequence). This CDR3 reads CASSSSGPTGDYGYTF. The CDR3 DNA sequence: TGTGCCAGCAGCTCCTCCGGCCCGACAGGGGACTATGGCTACACCTTC. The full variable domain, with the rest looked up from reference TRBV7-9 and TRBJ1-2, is DTGVSQNPRHKITKRGQNVTFRCDPISEHNRLYWYRQTLGQGPEFLTYFQNEAQLEKSRLLSDRFSAERPKGSFSTLEIQRTEQGDSAMYLCASSSSGPTGDYGYTFGSGTRLTVV.

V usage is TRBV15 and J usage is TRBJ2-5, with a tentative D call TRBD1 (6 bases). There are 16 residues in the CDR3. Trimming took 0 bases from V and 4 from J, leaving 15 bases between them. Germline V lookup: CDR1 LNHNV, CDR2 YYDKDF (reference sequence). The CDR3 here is CATSRDPRHRVETQYF. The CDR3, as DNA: TGTGCCACCAGCAGAGATCCGAGGCACAGGGTAGAGACCCAGTACTTC.

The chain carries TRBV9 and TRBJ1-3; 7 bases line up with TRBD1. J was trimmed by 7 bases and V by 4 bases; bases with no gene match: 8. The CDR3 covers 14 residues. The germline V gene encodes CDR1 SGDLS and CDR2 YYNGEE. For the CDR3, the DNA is TGTGCCAGCAGCTCCCAGCAGGGGGTCAACACCATATATTTT. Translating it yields CASSSQQGVNTIYF.

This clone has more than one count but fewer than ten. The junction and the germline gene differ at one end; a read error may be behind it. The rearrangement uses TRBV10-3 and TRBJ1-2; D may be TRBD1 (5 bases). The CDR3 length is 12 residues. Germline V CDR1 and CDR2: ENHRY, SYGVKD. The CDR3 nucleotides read TGTGCCAGCAGTTATGGATCAGGGACCTGGGCCTTC. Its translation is CASSYGSGTWAF.

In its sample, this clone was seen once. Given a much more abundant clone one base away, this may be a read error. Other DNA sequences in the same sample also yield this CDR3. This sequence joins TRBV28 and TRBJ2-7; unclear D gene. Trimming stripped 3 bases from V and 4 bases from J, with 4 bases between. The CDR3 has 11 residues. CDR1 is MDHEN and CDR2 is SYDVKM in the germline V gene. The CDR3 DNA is TGTGCCAGCAGTTTGGGGTACGAGCAGTACTTC. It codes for CASSLGYEQYF.

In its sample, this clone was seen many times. The CDR3 DNA reads as TGTGCCAGCAGTACGAGGGGGCGCGGGGAAAGCAATCAGCCCCAGCATTTT. As protein: CASSTRGRGESNQPQHF. The chain has TRBV28 and TRBJ1-5; the match to TRBD1 covers 7 bases. The CDR3 consists of 17 residues. Trimming removed 5 bases from V and 1 base from J; junction bases left unmatched: 11. Germline CDR1 is MDHEN and CDR2 is SYDVKM. The complete variable domain, with remaining parts taken from reference TRBV28 and TRBJ1-5, reads DVKVTQSSRYLVKRTGEKVFLECVQDMDHENMFWYRQDPGLGLRLIYFSYDVKMKEKGDIPEGYSVSREKKERFSLILESASTNQTSMYLCASSTRGRGESNQPQHFGDGTRLSIL.

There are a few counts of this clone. The CDR3 here is CASSGLAANEKLFF. For the CDR3, the DNA is TGTGCCAGCAGCGGTCTGGCAGCTAATGAAAAACTGTTTTTT. The V and J genes are TRBV6-5 and TRBJ1-4; D is uncertain. Trimming took off 6 bases at V and 3 bases at J, with 11 bases between the two ends. Germline loops: CDR1 MNHEY, CDR2 SVGAGI. The CDR3 loop spans 14 amino acids.